The subject of this entry is one TCR beta chain. Its antigen is not identified. Amplification used 60 Vbeta primers and 13 Jbeta primers. Data came from immunoSEQ multiplex PCR; TCRdb stores just in-frame clones and leaves some out. This repertoire includes some 130,000 clones. Germline V gene data show CDR1 as MNHEY and CDR2 as SMNVEV (reference sequence). This CDR3 has 13 residues. The V end lost 2 bases, the J end lost 0 bases, and 3 bases lay between the germline ends. This specimen belongs to a study of cytomegalovirus exposure and HLA in healthy donors. Study-wide results and caveats: In a later analysis, common viral pathogens appeared linked to several of the most significant clusters. TCR beta chain V- and J-gene trimming was linked, in a later analysis, to a missense variant in DCLRE1C. On later analysis, the bulk of CMV-associated TCR beta chains appeared to be HLA-restricted.

The sample consisted of PBMCs. The chain couples TRBV27 to TRBJ2-3; D gene uncertain. This clonotype was obtained from a woman in her thirties or forties in good health and CMV-seropositive. CDR3 protein: CASSLPSTDTQYF. CDR3 sequence (DNA): TGTGCCAGCAGTTTACCTAGCACAGATACGCAGTATTTT.